This T cell receptor (beta chain) was found in a study of CD8+CD57+ T cells in acquired aplastic anemia. Study at large: Mean DNA quantity obtained from sorted CD4+ and CD8+ cells was around 3.2 ug.

TCR beta VDJ and CDR3 profiles were obtained from a genomic DNA template. Each CDR3 protein is one row after TCRdb ran MiXCR on the reads. The repertoire holds 150,000 to 200,000 distinct CDR3 sequences, with approximately 40% as singletons. This clonotype was observed once. The CDR3 totals 15 residues. Germline V gene data show CDR1 as ENHRY and CDR2 as SYGVKD. V was shortened by 2 bases and J by 7 bases, with 15 bases between the two germline ends. Sequencing was performed on sorted CD4+, CD8+, or CD8+CD57+ T cells (not recorded which) from PBMCs. This TCR was recovered from a human donor in good health. The chain combines TRBV10-3 with TRBJ2-1; weak D call: TRBD1 (5 bases). The CDR3 here is CAISETRTAGNEQFF. In DNA, the CDR3 is TGTGCCATCAGTGAGACCAGGACCGCAGGGAATGAGCAGTTCTTC.